This T cell receptor (beta chain) was obtained from a study of blood T cell repertoires in COVID-19. Germline assignment: CDR1 SGHAT and CDR2 FQNNGV. V lost 5 bases and J lost 2, with 19 bases in between. This CDR3 region has 16 residues. The table came from immunoSEQ multiplex PCR; TCRdb's copy has only in-frame clones and leaves some out. This sample has about 80,000 clones, with 82% found just once. This receptor was obtained from a woman aged 65 to 85 with acute or convalescent COVID-19. Sequences were obtained from peripheral blood. The chain carries TRBV11-2 and TRBJ2-7; D is perhaps TRBD1 (8 bases). The CDR3 here is CASSRLGTGGAYEQYF. The CDR3 coding sequence is TGTGCCAGCAGCCGCCTGGGAACAGGGGGGGCCTACGAGCAGTACTTC.